The 8 T cell receptor beta chains listed next were all sequenced from one sample in a study of cytomegalovirus exposure and HLA in healthy donors. PCR amplification relied on 60 Vbeta primers (plus 13 Jbeta primers). The protocol was immunoSEQ multiplex PCR, while the TCRdb copy is restricted to in-frame clones and leaves out a portion. The sample has around 70,000 clones; the top ten hold 1.7%. Specimen: PBMCs. The receptors were gathered from a woman in her twenties or thirties in good health and CMV-seronegative.

This chain connects TRBV5-4 to TRBJ2-7; TRBD2 might be the D (6 bases). The V gene lost 3 bases and the J gene lost 5 bases, with 18 bases spanning the gap. The CDR3 totals 15 residues. Germline V CDR1 and CDR2: SGHNT, YYREEE (reference sequence). The CDR3 DNA reads TGTGCCAGCAGCTCTTGGGACTCTTCGTGGCACGAGCAGTACTTC. Translated, it gives CASSSWDSSWHEQYF.

The chain is built from TRBV9 and TRBJ2-7; D possibly corresponds to TRBD2 (6 bases). The CDR3 contains 14 residues. The V end was cut by 4 bases, the J end by 6 bases, with 17 bases between. Germline V gene data show CDR1 as SGDLS and CDR2 as YYNGEE. The CDR3, as DNA: TGTGCCAGCAGCACCACTAGATCCGGGGGCGAGCAGTACTTC. As protein: CASSTTRSGGEQYF.

This rearrangement joins TRBV6-4 to TRBJ2-3; 8 bases agree with TRBD1. The CDR3 is 16 residues long. Germline V lookup: CDR1 MRHNA, CDR2 SNTAGT. The V gene end was trimmed by 0 bases and the J gene end by 5 bases; junction bases not matched to a gene: 7. The CDR3 bases are TGTGCCAGCAGTGACTCGGCAGGGGGCCCGGGAGATACGCAGTATTTT. Its translation: CASSDSAGGPGDTQYF.

The rearrangement joins TRBV27 to TRBJ2-7; D is ambiguous. CDR3 length: 14 amino acids. Trimming cost V 2 bases and J 2 bases, with 10 bases left between them. Germline CDR1 and CDR2: MNHEY and SMNVEV (reference sequence). CDR3 in DNA: TGTGCCAGCAGTTTAAGGCAGCGTCCCTACGAGCAGTACTTC. It is translated as CASSLRQRPYEQYF.

The chain is built from TRBV28 and TRBJ1-1, with 7 bases fitting TRBD1. Germline V gene data show CDR1 as MDHEN and CDR2 as SYDVKM. This CDR3 region has 11 residues. Germline trimming cut 6 bases from V and 11 bases from J; bases unmatched to any gene: 6. The CDR3 reads CASSLTGLAFF. CDR3 coding DNA: TGTGCCAGCAGCCTGACAGGGTTGGCTTTCTTT.

The V and J genes are TRBV7-8 and TRBJ2-6, with D possibly being TRBD2 (5 bases). Germline loops: CDR1 SGHVS, CDR2 FQNEAQ. Trimming removed 2 bases at V and 0 bases at J, with 11 bases between. This CDR3 has 17 amino acids. The CDR3 sequence: CASSLRNDYSGANVLTF. CDR3 nucleotides: TGTGCCAGCAGCTTAAGGAACGACTACTCTGGGGCCAACGTCCTGACTTTC.

The genes are TRBV13 and TRBJ2-3, with 8 positions matching TRBD1. Unmatched junction bases numbered 13, after V lost 4 bases and J lost 4 bases. CDR1 is PRHDT, CDR2 FYEKMQ, per germline (reference sequence). This CDR3 contains 17 residues. CDR3 nucleotides: TGTGCCAGCAGCTCAAGTACCCGACAGGGGTTCCCAGATACGCAGTATTTT. It is translated as CASSSSTRQGFPDTQYF.

The chain carries TRBV5-1 and TRBJ1-1; 8 bases are shared with TRBD1. V was pared by 7 bases and J by 2 bases, with 4 bases of the junction left unmatched. The CDR3 has 13 amino acids. Per germline, CDR1 SGHRS and CDR2 YFSETQ. Written as DNA, the CDR3 is TGCGCCAGCGGACAGGGTGTCAACACTGAAGCTTTCTTT. It specifies CASGQGVNTEAFF.